Detailed here is one T cell receptor beta chain. There is no known antigen for this receptor. No base quality values were provided; no much bigger clone lies one nucleotide off. These data are taken from a study of blood T cells in healthy people across ages (dated by TCRdb to about 2015). Regarding the research as a whole: In model experiments, roughly one uniquely barcoded TCR beta cDNA molecule per two T cells was captured by template switching. Age-related changes in TCR beta repertoire diversity were measured in the study by deep sequencing normalized with unique cDNA molecular identifiers. The donors were split into four age groups: young (average 16 years), middle-aged (nearly 40), aged (62) and long-lived (approximately 89). To avoid experimental bias, donors of different ages were randomly spread across the sequencing lanes. Using the same blood draw, the study looked at two additional independent replicas of 1 million unique cDNA reads for two donors, one aged 18 to 30 and the other aged 80 or older.

The method was 5' RACE. The instrument was an Illumina HiSeq 2500. A second PCR of roughly 7 to 11 cycles was run with a J-beta primer mix and a sample-barcoded 5' primer. A template-switch 5' adaptor carrying 12 random nucleotides introduced a unique molecular identifier onto each TCR beta cDNA molecule. Each sample yielded at least 2.5 million CDR3-containing paired-end reads. The Mint cDNA synthesis kit, primed by a TRBC-specific oligonucleotide, was used to synthesize first-strand cDNA from all RNA. Following uracil-DNA glycosylase treatment, a first 18-cycle PCR with universal primers M1SS and BC2_uni_R was performed on all cDNA. The source study handled its data this way. Each sample was normalized by randomly selecting 1 million high-quality reads, each carrying a distinct molecular identifier. Reads sharing molecular identifiers were discarded rather than binned into consensus sequences. MiTCR, set to a Q25 quality threshold and the strictest error-elimination algorithm, was used for CDR3 identification, clonotype clustering and error correction. A nonparametric unseen species model with Euler transformation was used to estimate a lower bound on total TCR beta diversity. TCRdb trimmed the raw reads at Q25, called clones with MiXCR and kept productive beta chains. When rows share a CDR3 protein, they turn into one entry using the most common DNA and genes. The V and J calls were determined by TCRdb, not by the authors. Here the sample has roughly 680,000 distinct CDR3 sequences; roughly half occur a single time. Together, the top ten hold about 13% of the sample.

The roughly 39 donors, aged 6 to 90 years, were systemically healthy Caucasian individuals from Russia. Around 10 milliliters of peripheral blood were drawn from each donor into EDTA-treated Vacutainer tubes. Ficoll-Paque density-gradient centrifugation was used to isolate PBMCs, with at least 7 million per sample. Total RNA was extracted from PBMCs with Trizol reagent, with at least 5.5 micrograms obtained per sample. Naive CD45RAhigh/CD27high T cell percentages were measured by flow cytometry on a PBMC aliquot from every donor. The full study reports these points: The percentage of naive T cells measured by flow cytometry correlated strongly with observed TCR beta diversity. As age increased, observed TCR beta diversity per million T cells dropped in a roughly linear way, and a significant reduction was already evident by age around 41. Donor CMV infection status was unknown, potentially confounding age-related changes in expanded clonotypes. Because profiling used bulk unsorted PBMCs, naive and antigen-experienced compartments could not be compared conclusively. Estimates of total diversity based on one million sequenced T cells were regarded as lower bounds and as underestimates. Compared with the aged group, the long-lived group had more naive CD4+ T cells, fewer expanded clones and increased TCR diversity, a pattern suggesting age selection.

Trimming leaves V shorter by 4 bases and J shorter by 1 base, with the junction holding 4 bases beyond the gene matches. The cysteine opens and the phenylalanine closes a CDR3 of 18 amino acids. The retained sequence is limited to the CDR3, 54 bases, with the frame set at the first base. According to the germline V gene, CDR1 reads MGHRA and CDR2 reads YSYEKL. The TCR sequence derives from a woman aged 80 or over in good health. The V and J genes are TRBV4-1 and TRBJ2-6; 13 of the junction bases match TRBD2. The sample consisted of blood. The DNA sequence is as follows: TGCGCCAGCAGCCGAGGACTAGCGGGAGTTTCTGGGGCCAACGTCCTGACTTTC. This yields the protein CASSRGLAGVSGANVLTF.